Listed below are T cell receptor beta chains from one sample, sequenced in a study of blood T cells in healthy people across ages. MiXCR, applied by TCRdb to the 5' RACE reads, yields one record per CDR3 protein. Of some 1,800,000 distinct CDR3 sequences in the sample, around 42% were seen once. The sequencing sample was made of blood. These receptors were obtained from a human donor in good health. Each CDR3 is given with its conserved first and last residue. D genes are given only for firm matches. Expanded clones get a size class; other rows say once, few or many, or leave the size out.

J: TRBJ1-2; D: NA; V: TRBV29-1; size: NA; DNA: TGCAGCGTCTGGGACATCGGTAACTATGGCTACACCTTC; CDR3: CSVWDIGNYGYTF
J: TRBJ1-5; D: TRBD1; V: TRBV6-2/TRBV6-3; size: few; DNA: TGTGCCAGCAGTTCCCAGGGGGCAAGTCAGCCCCAGCATTTT; CDR3: CASSSQGASQPQHF
J: TRBJ1-6; D: NA; V: TRBV20-1; size: few; DNA: TGCAGTGGCTGGGCGGGCCGTAATTCACCCCTCCACTTT; CDR3: CSGWAGRNSPLHF
J: TRBJ2-1; D: NA; V: TRBV20-1; size: many; DNA: TGCAGTGCTGTCAGGGTATCCTACAATGAGCAGTTCTTC; CDR3: CSAVRVSYNEQFF
J: TRBJ2-7; D: NA; V: TRBV28; size: few; DNA: TGTGCCAGCAGACCAAACCCGGGTGGCGACGAGCAGTACTTC; CDR3: CASRPNPGGDEQYF
J: TRBJ2-7; D: TRBD1; V: TRBV29-1; size: NA; DNA: TGCAGCTTCAGGGGACAGATCGACTACGAGCAGTACTTC; CDR3: CSFRGQIDYEQYF
J: TRBJ1-1; D: TRBD1; V: TRBV7-2; size: NA; DNA: TGTGCCAGCAGCTTAGCGTGGGACAGTATACTTGAAGCTTTCTTT; CDR3: CASSLAWDSILEAFF
J: TRBJ2-3; D: NA; V: TRBV15; size: NA; DNA: TGTGCCACCAGCAGAGTCAGGGGCGCAGATACGCAGTATTTT; CDR3: CATSRVRGADTQYF
J: TRBJ1-2; D: NA; V: TRBV10-3; size: many; DNA: TGTGCCATCAGTAAAGTAAACGGAGACAGGTCCTATGGCTACACCTTC; CDR3: CAISKVNGDRSYGYTF
J: TRBJ2-3; D: TRBD1; V: TRBV12-3/TRBV12-4; size: NA; DNA: TGTGCCAGCAGTCCCTCCGGGACAGCCACAGATACGCAGTATTTT; CDR3: CASSPSGTATDTQYF
J: TRBJ2-5; D: NA; V: TRBV20-1; size: NA; DNA: TGCAGTGCGGGTAGACAGCCCTCGCAGTACTTC; CDR3: CSAGRQPSQYF
J: TRBJ2-1; D: TRBD2; V: TRBV20-1; size: NA; DNA: TGCAGTGCTAGAGATTTTCTGCGGGGGGGAAGAAACAATGAGCAGTTCTTC; CDR3: CSARDFLRGGRNNEQFF
J: TRBJ1-6; D: TRBD1; V: TRBV10-3; size: few; DNA: TGTGCCACCAACAGGGGCCAAGACAACAATTCACCCCTCCACTTT; CDR3: CATNRGQDNNSPLHF
J: TRBJ1-2; D: NA; V: TRBV19; size: few; DNA: TGTGCCAGTAGTACCCTTTATGGCTACACCTTC; CDR3: CASSTLYGYTF
J: TRBJ2-3; D: TRBD2; V: TRBV20-1; size: NA; DNA: TGCAGTGCTAGAGGTGGACTAGCGGTCCCTACGCAGTATTTT; CDR3: CSARGGLAVPTQYF
J: TRBJ2-1; D: NA; V: TRBV9; size: NA; DNA: TGTGCCAGCAGCGTAGGTGAGACCGAGCAGTTCTTC; CDR3: CASSVGETEQFF
J: TRBJ2-1; D: TRBD2; V: TRBV24-1; size: NA; DNA: TGTGCCACCAGTGATTACCTAGCGGGCGAGCAGTTCTTC; CDR3: CATSDYLAGEQFF
J: TRBJ1-6; D: TRBD1; V: TRBV15; size: NA; DNA: TGTGCCACCAGCAGAGATTTTGTACGGGGACAGGGGTTTTTGCCCCTCCACTTT; CDR3: CATSRDFVRGQGFLPLHF
J: TRBJ1-5; D: NA; V: TRBV12-3/TRBV12-4; size: NA; DNA: TGTGCCAGCAGCCAGAGGTCTCAGCCCCAGCATTTT; CDR3: CASSQRSQPQHF
J: TRBJ1-1; D: NA; V: TRBV7-6; size: NA; DNA: TGTGCCAGCAGGCTCCAGCTGAACACTGAAGCTTTCTTT; CDR3: CASRLQLNTEAFF
J: TRBJ2-5; D: TRBD2; V: TRBV6-2/TRBV6-3; size: NA; DNA: TGTGCCAGCGGAAAGAGCGGGGGAGGCCAGAGAACCCAGTACTTC; CDR3: CASGKSGGGQRTQYF
J: TRBJ2-3; D: NA; V: TRBV10-3; size: NA; DNA: TGTGCCATCGGGGACGACAGGCTAAACACAGATACGCAGTATTTT; CDR3: CAIGDDRLNTDTQYF
J: TRBJ2-7; D: NA; V: TRBV6-1; size: once; DNA: TGTGCCAGCAGTTCCTACCGGGACACCGGTTACGAGCAGTACTTC; CDR3: CASSSYRDTGYEQYF
J: TRBJ1-1; D: TRBD1; V: TRBV3-1; size: few; DNA: TGTGCCAGCAGTCAGGGACAGGGTGAAGCTTTCTTT; CDR3: CASSQGQGEAFF
J: TRBJ2-3; D: TRBD1; V: TRBV7-9; size: NA; DNA: TGTGCCAGCAGCTTGAATGCAGGGGGCGCCACAGATACGCAGTATTTT; CDR3: CASSLNAGGATDTQYF
J: TRBJ2-5; D: NA; V: TRBV20-1; size: NA; DNA: TGCAGTGCTAGAATGGCGGCAGCGTACCAAGAGACCCAGTACTTC; CDR3: CSARMAAAYQETQYF
J: TRBJ2-3; D: NA; V: TRBV20-1; size: NA; DNA: TGCAGTGCTTTTCCCTACCCCACAGATACGCAGTATTTT; CDR3: CSAFPYPTDTQYF
J: TRBJ2-1; D: TRBD1; V: TRBV28; size: many; DNA: TGTGCCAGCAGCAGCGGACAGGGGGCCAATGAGCAGTTCTTC; CDR3: CASSSGQGANEQFF
J: TRBJ1-6; D: NA; V: TRBV20-1; size: NA; DNA: TGCAGTGCTAGAGGGGAAGATAATTCACCCCTCCACTTT; CDR3: CSARGEDNSPLHF
J: TRBJ2-1; D: TRBD1; V: TRBV5-1; size: NA; DNA: TGCGCCAGCAGCTTTGACAGGGGTGAGCAGTTCTTC; CDR3: CASSFDRGEQFF